This note documents a single T cell receptor beta chain sequence. The sample belongs to a study of blood T cell repertoires in COVID-19. Study background: Some COVID-19 samples were acute and others convalescent; all came from the United States, Italy and Spain. In each case, the material was cDNA or gDNA derived from T cells, B-cell-depleted T cells, or PBMCs.

Original processing notes: Estimation of nucleated cell counts relied on the amplification of reference gene primers. Sequencing used immunoSEQ multiplex PCR; TCRdb keeps in-frame clones, though not all of them. That table furnishes V, J and clone size, whereas the DNA furnished D and trimming. Counted here are some 80,000 clones, around nine tenths occurring once; the ten biggest clones make up 8%. Between the trimmed V and J ends, which lost 2 bases and 1 base, there was a span of 11 bases. The CDR3 totals 15 residues. Germline V lookup: CDR1 SGHAT, CDR2 FQNNGV. Sample: peripheral blood. The receptor comes from an elderly man with active or convalescent COVID-19. This rearrangement joins TRBV11-2 to TRBJ1-1; D possibly corresponds to TRBD1 (5 bases). The CDR3 loop is CASSLTGLTNTEAFF. The CDR3 bases are TGTGCCAGCAGCTTAACGGGACTTACGAACACTGAAGCTTTCTTT.